These 13 T cell receptor beta chains were sequenced from one sample in a study of blood T cells in healthy people across ages. A second PCR of about 7 to 12 cycles used a sample-barcoded 5' primer and a J-beta primer mix. MiXCR was run by TCRdb on the 5' RACE reads, yielding one entry per CDR3 protein. Of roughly 1.5 million distinct CDR3 sequences listed, 40% to 45% were seen once; the top ten hold around 4%. The sequenced material came from blood. Receptors were obtained from a woman under 30 in good health.

The sample holds one count of this clonotype. V gene TRBV27 combines with J gene TRBJ2-1; 10 bases match TRBD2. Trimming took 5 bases from V and 10 from J; bases not matched to a gene: 11. Looked up from germline, CDR1 is MNHEY and CDR2 is SMNVEV (reference sequence). CDR3 length: 15 amino acids. CDR3 in amino acids: CASSGTNSGRLEQFF. In DNA form, the CDR3 reads TGTGCCAGCAGTGGGACGAATAGCGGGAGGTTAGAGCAGTTCTTC.

The V and J genes are TRBV9 and TRBJ2-5; D is uncertain. V dropped 0 bases and J dropped 11 bases, with 14 bases sitting between them. Germline CDR1 SGDLS, CDR2 YYNGEE. This CDR3 has 13 amino acids. The CDR3 here is CASSVGVAREQYF. DNA for the CDR3: TGTGCCAGCAGCGTAGGTGTAGCCCGTGAGCAGTACTTC.

The CDR3 DNA is TGTGCCACCGTGAAAGCGGGGGGGCTGGAAGATACGCAGTATTTT. This translates into CATVKAGGLEDTQYF. The rearrangement links TRBV24-1 to TRBJ2-3; 10 bases match TRBD2. From germline, CDR1 is KGHDR and CDR2 SFDVKD. CDR3 size: 15 residues. V was clipped by 9 bases and J by 5 bases; unmatched bases: 10.

The V and J genes are TRBV7-9 and TRBJ2-5; TRBD2 matches 10 bases. The closer fit of TRBJ2-7 to the DNA end suggests the J call may be wrong. This CDR3 has 16 residues. Germline lookup yields CDR1 SEHNR and CDR2 FQNEAQ (reference sequence). The CDR3 region is CASSGELGLAGDEQYF. The CDR3 region has the DNA TGTGCCAGCAGCGGTGAGTTGGGTCTAGCGGGAGACGAGCAGTACTTC.

This clonotype was found a few times. The CDR3 bases are TGCGCCAGCAGCCAAGAAGGGACTAGCGGGACTATTTTTAGCACAGATACGCAGTATTTT. It yields the protein CASSQEGTSGTIFSTDTQYF. The V gene is TRBV4-3, the J gene TRBJ2-3, with 13 bases identical to TRBD2. The CDR3 contains 20 residues. Trimming took 0 bases from V and 0 from J; bases not matched to a gene: 9. Germline-derived CDR1 and CDR2 are LGHNA and YSLEER.

In its sample, this clonotype was seen a few times. The chain joins TRBV6-5 to TRBJ1-5; the D is unclear. Trimming stripped 3 bases from V and 7 bases from J, with 10 bases between. The CDR3 runs to 13 residues. Per the germline V gene, CDR1 is MNHEY and CDR2 is SVGAGI. The CDR3 region is CASSYSDRQPQHF. The CDR3, as DNA: TGTGCCAGCAGTTATTCAGATCGCCAGCCCCAGCATTTT.

The V gene is TRBV7-6, the J gene TRBJ2-1, with 7 bases identical to TRBD2. The CDR3 contains 15 residues. V shed 5 bases and J 4 bases; nucleotides not matched to a gene: 8. CDR1 and CDR2 (germline): SGHVS, FNYEAQ. CDR3 loop: CASSTSGKVYNEQFF. The CDR3 DNA sequence: TGTGCCAGCAGCACCAGCGGGAAGGTTTACAATGAGCAGTTCTTC.

The chain carries TRBV9 and TRBJ2-7, with 7 bases matching TRBD2. The J segment lost 1 base and the V segment lost 0 bases, leaving 7 bases of the junction unmatched. Germline CDR1 SGDLS, CDR2 YYNGEE. The CDR3 is 16 residues long. CDR3 DNA sequence: TGTGCCAGCAGCGTAGAGGAAGCTAGCGGATCCTACGAGCAGTACTTC. Amino acid sequence: CASSVEEASGSYEQYF.

The gene calls are TRBV11-2 and TRBJ2-5; 7 bases agree with TRBD2. This CDR3 contains 13 residues. V trimming: 5 bases; J trimming: 11 bases; junction bases outside the gene matches: 11. From germline, CDR1 is SGHAT and CDR2 FQNNGV. The CDR3 protein is CASSTLTEREQYF. The CDR3 bases are TGTGCCAGCAGCACATTAACCGAGCGGGAACAGTACTTC.

The J gene is TRBJ2-3, the V gene TRBV12-3 or TRBV12-4; D may match TRBD1 or TRBD2 (7 bases each). This CDR3 contains 15 residues. Deletions cut 8 bases from V and 4 bases from J, with 19 bases between. CDR3 region: CASVRQGGLADTQYF. The CDR3 bases are TGTGCCAGCGTAAGACAGGGAGGGTTGGCAGATACGCAGTATTTT.

The gene calls are TRBV10-3 and TRBJ2-7; D is unclear. Germline-derived CDR1 and CDR2 are ENHRY and SYGVKD. V gave up 2 bases and J gave up 0 bases, with 8 bases separating them. This CDR3 has 14 residues. The CDR3 sequence: CAISEASSSYEQYF. The CDR3, as DNA: TGTGCCATCAGTGAGGCGTCCAGCTCCTACGAGCAGTACTTC.

This clonotype occurred a few times. The rearrangement uses TRBV6-6 and TRBJ2-3, with D perhaps matching TRBD1 (5 bases). With 3 bases removed from V and 1 base from J, the gap between germline ends came to 8 bases. Germline CDR1 reads MNHNY; CDR2 reads SVGAGI (reference sequence). The CDR3 has 14 amino acids. CDR3 DNA: TGTGCCAGCAGTTATACAGGACGCACAGATACGCAGTATTTT. Its protein is CASSYTGRTDTQYF.

In this sample, this clonotype turned up once. The gene calls are TRBV7-2 and TRBJ2-7; 7 bases line up with TRBD1. V lost 0 bases to trimming and J lost 1 base; unmatched junction nucleotides: 6. The length of the CDR3 is 16 residues. Germline CDR1 reads SGHTA; CDR2 reads FQGNSA. CDR3 in DNA: TGTGCCAGCAGCTTAGCGAAGGGCAGGGGGTCCTACGAGCAGTACTTC. It specifies CASSLAKGRGSYEQYF.